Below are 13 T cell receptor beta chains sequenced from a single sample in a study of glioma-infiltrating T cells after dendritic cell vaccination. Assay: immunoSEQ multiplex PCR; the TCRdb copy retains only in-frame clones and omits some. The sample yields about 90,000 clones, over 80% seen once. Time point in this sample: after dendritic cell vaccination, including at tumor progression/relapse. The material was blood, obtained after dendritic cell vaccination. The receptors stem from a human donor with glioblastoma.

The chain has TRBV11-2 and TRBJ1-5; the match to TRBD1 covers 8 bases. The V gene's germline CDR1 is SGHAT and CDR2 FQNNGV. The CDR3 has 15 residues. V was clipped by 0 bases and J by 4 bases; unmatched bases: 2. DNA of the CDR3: TGTGCCAGCAGCTTAGAACAGGGGGAGAATCAGCCCCAGCATTTT. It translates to CASSLEQGENQPQHF. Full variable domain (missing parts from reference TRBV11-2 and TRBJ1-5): EAGVAQSPRYKIIEKRQSVAFWCNPISGHATLYWYQQILGQGPKLLIQFQNNGVVDDSQLPKDRFSAERLKGVDSTLKIQPAKLEDSAVYLCASSLEQGENQPQHFGDGTRLSIL.

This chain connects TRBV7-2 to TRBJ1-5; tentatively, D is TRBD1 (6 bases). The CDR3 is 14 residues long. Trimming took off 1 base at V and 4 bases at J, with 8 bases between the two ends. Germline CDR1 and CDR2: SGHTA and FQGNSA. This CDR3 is CASSLGQDNQPQHF. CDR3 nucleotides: TGTGCCAGCAGCTTAGGACAGGATAATCAGCCCCAGCATTTT.

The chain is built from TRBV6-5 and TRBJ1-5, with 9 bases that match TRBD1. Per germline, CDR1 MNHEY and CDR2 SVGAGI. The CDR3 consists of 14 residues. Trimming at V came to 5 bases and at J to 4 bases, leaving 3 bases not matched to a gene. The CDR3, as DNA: TGTGCCAGCAGTCCAGGACAGGGGAATCAGCCCCAGCATTTT. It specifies CASSPGQGNQPQHF.

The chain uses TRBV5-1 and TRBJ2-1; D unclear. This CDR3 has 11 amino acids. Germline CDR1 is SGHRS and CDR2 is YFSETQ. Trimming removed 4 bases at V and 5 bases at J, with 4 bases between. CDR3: CASSRNNEQFF. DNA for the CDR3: TGCGCCAGCAGCCGTAACAATGAGCAGTTCTTC.

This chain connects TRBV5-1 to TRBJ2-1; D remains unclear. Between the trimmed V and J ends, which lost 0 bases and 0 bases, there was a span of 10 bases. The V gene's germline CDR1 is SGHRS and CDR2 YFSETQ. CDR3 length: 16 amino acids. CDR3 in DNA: TGCGCCAGCAGCTTGGTCCACCCGAGCTCCTACAATGAGCAGTTCTTC. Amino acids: CASSLVHPSSYNEQFF.

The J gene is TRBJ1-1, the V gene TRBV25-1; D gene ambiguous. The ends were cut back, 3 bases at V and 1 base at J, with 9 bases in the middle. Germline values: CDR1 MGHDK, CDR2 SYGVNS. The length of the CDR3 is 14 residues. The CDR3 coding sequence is TGTGCCAGCAGTGATGGCAGGTCGAACACTGAAGCTTTCTTT. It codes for CASSDGRSNTEAFF.

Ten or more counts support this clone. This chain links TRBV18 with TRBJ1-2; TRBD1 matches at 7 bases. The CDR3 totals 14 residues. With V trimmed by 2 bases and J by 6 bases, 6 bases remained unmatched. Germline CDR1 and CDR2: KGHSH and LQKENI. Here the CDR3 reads CASSPGGGDNGYTF. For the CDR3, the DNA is TGTGCCAGCTCACCAGGAGGGGGCGATAATGGCTACACCTTC. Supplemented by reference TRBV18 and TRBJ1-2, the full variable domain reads NAGVMQNPRHLVRRRGQEARLRCSPMKGHSHVYWYRQLPEEGLKFMVYLQKENIIDESGMPKERFSAEFPKEGPSILRIQQVVRGDSAAYFCASSPGGGDNGYTFGSGTRLTVV.

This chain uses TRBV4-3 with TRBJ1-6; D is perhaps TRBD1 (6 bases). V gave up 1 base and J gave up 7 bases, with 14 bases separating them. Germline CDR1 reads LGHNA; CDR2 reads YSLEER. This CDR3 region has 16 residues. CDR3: CASSQAPGGENSPLHF. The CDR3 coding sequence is TGCGCCAGCAGCCAAGCCCCGGGGGGCGAGAATTCACCCCTCCACTTT.

CDR3 bases: TGTGCCACCAGCAGGGGGGGGCTGACAGGACATCAGCCCCAGCATTTT. It translates to CATSRGGLTGHQPQHF. The chain couples TRBV15 to TRBJ1-5, with D possibly TRBD1 on 6 matching bases. The germline V and J ends were trimmed by 3 bases and 5 bases, with 17 bases remaining between them. The CDR3 sequence is 16 residues long. Germline V gives CDR1 LNHNV, CDR2 YYDKDF (reference sequence).

Written as DNA, the CDR3 is TGTGCCAGTAGTATTCCCGGACAGGTCTACGAGCAGTACTTC. It encodes CASSIPGQVYEQYF. This chain uses TRBV19 with TRBJ2-7; 7 bases align to TRBD1. The germline V gene has CDR1 LNHDA and CDR2 SQIVND (reference sequence). The CDR3 spans 14 residues. Losses at the gene ends were 3 bases for V and 3 bases for J; bases not matched to a gene: 5.

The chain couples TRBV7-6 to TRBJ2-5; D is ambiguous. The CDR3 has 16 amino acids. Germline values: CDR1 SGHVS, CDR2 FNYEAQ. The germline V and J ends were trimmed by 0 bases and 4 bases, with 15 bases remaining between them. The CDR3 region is CASSLAQKVLLETQYF. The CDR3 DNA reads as TGTGCCAGCAGCTTAGCCCAGAAAGTCCTTCTAGAGACCCAGTACTTC. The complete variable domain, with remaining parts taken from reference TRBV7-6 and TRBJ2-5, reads GAGVSQSPRYKVTKRGQDVALRCDPISGHVSLYWYRQALGQGPEFLTYFNYEAQQDKSGLPNDRFSAERPEGSISTLTIQRTEQRDSAMYRCASSLAQKVLLETQYFGPGTRLLVL.

In nucleotides, the CDR3 is TGTGCCACCTCTAGCGGGGGCAGCACAGATACGCAGTATTTT. It yields the protein CATSSGGSTDTQYF. The chain combines TRBV5-4 with TRBJ2-3; the match to TRBD2 covers 10 bases. Trimming removed 9 bases from V and 0 bases from J; junction bases left unmatched: 4. This CDR3 is built from 14 residues. Germline V CDR1 and CDR2: SGHNT, YYREEE (reference sequence).

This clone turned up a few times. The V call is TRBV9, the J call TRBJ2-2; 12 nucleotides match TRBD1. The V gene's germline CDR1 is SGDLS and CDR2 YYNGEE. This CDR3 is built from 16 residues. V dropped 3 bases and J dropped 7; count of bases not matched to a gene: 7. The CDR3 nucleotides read TGTGCCAGCAGCGCCACCGGGACAGGGGGCTTCGGGGAGCTGTTTTTT. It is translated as CASSATGTGGFGELFF.